The T cell receptor beta chain described here comes from a study of T cell responses to AZD1222 COVID-19 vaccine. Study results and limitations: Of spike-specific TCRs, nearly half reportedly target regions left unmutated in variants. Clonal diversity may have been underestimated in mostly white British donors. Just a handful of AZD1222 recipients were seropositive at baseline. When two AZD1222 doses had been given, Spike-specific TCR breadth and depth rose.

Sequencing was performed with immunoSEQ multiplex PCR; in TCRdb, only in-frame clones are kept and a portion is missing. There are some 140,000 clones in the sample; roughly 90% occur only once, and roughly 3.1% lies in the top ten. Remarks on this clone: Its antigen is currently unknown.

Germline CDR1 and CDR2: SGHTA and FQGNSA. This CDR3 spans 18 amino acids. The junction had 15 bases not matched to a gene; V was cut back by 5 bases and J by 7 bases. The sequences come from peripheral blood, collected on day 0 of AZD1222 vaccination. The chain carries TRBV7-2 and TRBJ2-2; 11 nucleotides agree with TRBD2. The clonotype originates from an adult in good health. CDR3 protein: CASSVQMRPLAGGGELFF. In DNA, the CDR3 is TGTGCCAGCAGCGTCCAAATGAGGCCCCTAGCGGGAGGCGGGGAGCTGTTTTTT.